This TCR beta chain was recorded in a study of T-cell memory formation after mild COVID-19. Study-level information: In these data, TCR clusters were largely donor specific.

Amplification by 5'RACE using constant-segment primers produced TCR alpha and TCR beta cDNA libraries that carried sample barcodes and UMIs. From the 5' RACE reads, TCRdb called clonotypes with MiXCR, one entry per CDR3 protein. Among around 300,000 distinct CDR3 sequences, more than 15% were seen once, and the ten largest hold 23%. General study points: Pre-infection memory carried some responding clones, suggesting that cross-reactive memory joined. Among contracting clones, CD4+ were mainly CM/EM and CD8+ enriched in EMRA.

The length of the CDR3 is 15 residues. V shed 0 bases and J 4 bases; nucleotides not matched to a gene: 1. CDR1 SGHTA and CDR2 FQGTGA come from the germline V gene. This clonotype was detected only once. Antigen: not known. The clonotype was recovered from a man between 18 and 29 years old who had mild COVID-19 (a few samples of this study predate the infection). Cell type and time point are not known. Material: PBMCs or a T cell subset sorted from them (not recorded which). V is TRBV7-3 and J is TRBJ2-2; 8 bases fit TRBD2. The CDR3 spells CASSLTGGGTGELFF. CDR3 sequence (DNA): TGTGCCAGCAGCTTAACCGGGGGGGGCACCGGGGAGCTGTTTTTT.